Listed below are T cell receptor beta chains from one sample, sequenced in a study of radiation and T cells in renal cell carcinoma. Clones were sequenced by immunoSEQ multiplex PCR, and TCRdb holds only the in-frame ones, with some missing. This table holds some 150,000 clones, approximately 82% found once. The specimen comprised blood, sampled from a patient whose treatment included radiotherapy and nephrectomy. All receptors come from a woman aged 45-59 years with renal cell carcinoma. CDR3s include the opening cysteine and the closing phenylalanine or tryptophan. A D gene is named only where the DNA matches it firmly. Clone size is given for some rows only: seen once, a few or many times, or a class if the clone is expanded.

clone_size j_call v_call d_call cdr3_aa cdr3_nt
few TRBJ1-2 TRBV5-1 . CASSKDLYGYTF TGCGCCAGCAGCAAAGACCTGTATGGCTACACCTTC
. TRBJ2-1 TRBV10-3 TRBD2 CAISGGTSGPNEQFF TGTGCCATCAGTGGAGGGACTAGCGGGCCCAATGAGCAGTTCTTC
. TRBJ2-7 TRBV5-8 . CASSLGGPAGEQYF TGTGCCAGCAGCTTGGGAGGGCCCGCCGGTGAGCAGTACTTC
. TRBJ2-3 TRBV7-2 . CASSLEVGTQYF TGTGCCAGCAGCTTAGAAGTGGGGACGCAGTATTTT
. TRBJ2-7 TRBV5-1 TRBD1 CASALGQGSYEQYF TGCGCCAGCGCGCTGGGACAGGGTTCCTACGAGCAGTACTTC
. TRBJ2-7 TRBV5-4 . CASRPGHHYEQYF TGTGCCAGCAGACCGGGACACCACTACGAGCAGTACTTC
. TRBJ2-7 TRBV4-1 TRBD1 CASSQDPGQGVYEQYF TGCGCCAGCAGCCAAGATCCAGGACAGGGGGTGTACGAGCAGTACTTC
. TRBJ2-3 TRBV27 . CASGLPPTDTQYF TGTGCCAGCGGCCTCCCGCCGACAGATACGCAGTATTTT
. TRBJ1-4 TRBV5-6 . CASSPTPGDEKLFF TGTGCCAGCAGCCCCACCCCCGGGGATGAAAAACTGTTTTTT
. TRBJ2-1 TRBV25-1 TRBD2 CASSLLAGRSRPGWMFF TGTGCCAGCAGTTTACTAGCGGGCCGTTCGCGGCCGGGGTGGATGTTCTTC
once TRBJ2-3 TRBV7-2 . CASSLGGGAAPYF TGTGCCAGCAGCTTAGGGGGGGGCGCAGCCCCGTATTTT
. TRBJ2-5 TRBV7-8 . CASSLSSGNEETQYF TGTGCCAGCAGCTTAAGCTCAGGGAACGAAGAGACCCAGTACTTC
. TRBJ2-2 TRBV9 TRBD2 CASSSIGGGHDTGELFF TGTGCCAGCAGCTCAATCGGCGGGGGGCACGACACCGGGGAGCTGTTTTTT
few TRBJ1-2 TRBV30 . CAWSVMGGDGYTF TGTGCCTGGAGTGTAATGGGGGGCGACGGCTACACCTTC
. TRBJ2-7 TRBV7-2 TRBD2 CASSQRGLAGGYEQYF TGTGCCAGCAGTCAAAGGGGTCTAGCGGGGGGTTACGAGCAGTACTTC
. TRBJ1-3 TRBV9 TRBD1 CASSGGTGSGNTIYF TGTGCCAGCAGCGGTGGGACAGGTTCTGGAAACACCATATATTTT
. TRBJ2-7 TRBV4-3 TRBD1 CASSQRLHRDRAYEQYF TGCGCCAGCAGCCAACGACTGCATCGGGACAGGGCTTACGAGCAGTACTTC
. TRBJ1-4 TRBV4-1 . CASSQDPPDATNEKLFF TGCGCCAGCAGCCAAGACCCACCGGATGCAACTAATGAAAAACTGTTTTTT
. TRBJ1-3 TRBV5-6 . CASSLDALALSGNTIYF TGTGCCAGCAGCTTGGACGCGCTTGCTCTCTCTGGAAACACCATATATTTT
. TRBJ1-1 TRBV9 . CASTPWYGGMNTEAFF TGTGCCAGCACCCCCTGGTATGGGGGAATGAACACTGAAGCTTTCTTT
once TRBJ2-5 TRBV7-9 . CASSPRLGQETQYF TGTGCCAGCAGCCCCCGACTAGGCCAAGAGACCCAGTACTTC
. TRBJ1-5 TRBV5-1 TRBD1 CASSGTGGDQPQHF TGCGCCAGCAGCGGAACAGGGGGGGATCAGCCCCAGCATTTT
. TRBJ2-5 TRBV6-1 TRBD2 CASRLAGGETQYF TGTGCCAGCAGACTAGCGGGGGGAGAGACCCAGTACTTC
few TRBJ2-5 TRBV5-1 . CASRVEGNQETQYF TGCGCCAGCAGGGTGGAGGGCAACCAAGAGACCCAGTACTTC
. TRBJ2-3 TRBV7-9 . CASSLAAATDTQYF TGTGCCAGCAGCTTAGCGGCAGCCACAGATACGCAGTATTTT
. TRBJ1-5 TRBV19 . CASSIDPVRPQHF TGTGCCAGTAGTATTGACCCGGTGAGGCCCCAGCATTTT
. TRBJ2-7 TRBV7-9 TRBD1 CASSLAQGAVYEQYF TGTGCCAGCAGCTTAGCACAGGGGGCTGTTTACGAGCAGTACTTC
. TRBJ1-3 TRBV5-1 . CASSLEGSGNTIYF TGCGCCAGCAGCTTGGAAGGGTCTGGAAACACCATATATTTT
. TRBJ2-7 TRBV2 TRBD2 CASRSGGPSYEQYF TGTGCCAGCAGAAGCGGGGGGCCTTCCTACGAGCAGTACTTC
. TRBJ2-7 TRBV9 . CASSAEGGSYEQYF TGTGCCAGCAGCGCTGAAGGGGGCTCCTACGAGCAGTACTTC
. TRBJ1-1 TRBV2 . CATVEVRTEAFF TGTGCCACAGTAGAGGTGCGCACTGAAGCTTTCTTT
. TRBJ2-2 TRBV2 TRBD2 CASSDAGDTGELFF TGTGCCAGCAGTGACGCGGGGGACACCGGGGAGCTGTTTTTT
. TRBJ2-2 TRBV6-5 TRBD1 CASSRTGAGRELFF TGTGCCAGCAGTCGGACAGGGGCGGGCAGGGAGCTGTTTTTT
. TRBJ2-7 TRBV5-1 TRBD2 CASGFSKAGGTYEQYF TGCGCCAGCGGGTTTTCAAAAGCGGGGGGAACCTACGAGCAGTACTTC